This TCR beta chain is from a study of blood T cell repertoires in COVID-19. About the research overall: The samples span acute and convalescent COVID-19 from the United States, Italy and Spain. T cells, B-cell-depleted T cells, or PBMCs supplied cDNA or gDNA.

Per the original data handling: Reference gene primer amplification gave nucleated cell count estimates. Clones were sequenced by immunoSEQ multiplex PCR, and TCRdb holds only the in-frame ones, with some missing. V and J calls and clone size are given by that table; D and trimming were obtained from the DNA. The table has around 200,000 clones, roughly four fifths seen once. The CDR3 has 15 residues. After removal of 4 bases from V and 3 bases from J, the junction contained 8 bases not matched to a gene. CDR1 and CDR2 from the germline V gene are SGHTS and YDEGEE. The chain carries TRBV5-8 and TRBJ1-1; 8 bases fit TRBD1. The source material was peripheral blood. The clonotype originates from a woman between 50 and 59 years old with acute or convalescent COVID-19. Here the CDR3 reads CASSPRTGKHTEAFF. The DNA for the CDR3 is TGTGCCAGCAGCCCGAGGACAGGGAAGCACACTGAAGCTTTCTTT.